A single sample is the source of the 14 T cell receptor beta chains below, sequenced in a study of blood T cell repertoires in COVID-19. TCRdb keeps only in-frame clones here, not all; method: immunoSEQ multiplex PCR. The table shows fewer than 80,000 clones, with under 95% occurring only once. The specimen was peripheral blood. The receptors shown here come from an elderly woman with active or convalescent COVID-19.

This clone has only a few counts. The chain couples TRBV7-9 to TRBJ1-1; the D gene is possibly TRBD1 (6 bases). CDR1 and CDR2 from the germline V gene are SEHNR and FQNEAQ (reference sequence). Trimming cost V 5 bases and J 3 bases, with 10 bases left between them. The CDR3 spans 13 residues. Written as DNA, the CDR3 is TGTGCCAGCAGCCTCAGGGGCGACACTGAAGCTTTCTTT. This translates into CASSLRGDTEAFF.

The genes are TRBV4-3 and TRBJ1-6; TRBD1 matches 10 bases. Germline V CDR1 and CDR2: LGHNA, YSLEER. The V and J ends lost 6 bases and 7 bases, in that order; junction bases with no gene match: 9. This CDR3 spans 16 amino acids. CDR3 in amino acids: CASSLSSGQGNSPLHF. For the CDR3, the DNA is TGCGCCAGCAGTCTAAGTTCGGGACAGGGGAATTCACCCCTCCACTTT.

This clone showed up many times. V usage is TRBV7-8 and J usage is TRBJ2-7, with D possibly matching TRBD1 (6 bases). The V gene lost 2 bases and the J gene lost 7 bases, with 24 bases spanning the gap. The CDR3 runs 17 residues. CDR1 is SGHVS and CDR2 is FQNEAQ in the germline V gene. The CDR3 DNA follows: TGTGCCAGCAGCTTAAGATCTCGCAGGGGCGCCTCTTGGGAGCAGTACTTC. Its translation is CASSLRSRRGASWEQYF.

V and J are TRBV5-1 and TRBJ1-1; 7 positions agree with TRBD1. The CDR3 covers 14 residues. J lost 0 bases, V lost 4 bases, and 3 bases had no gene match. Germline values: CDR1 SGHRS, CDR2 YFSETQ. The CDR3 loop is CASSPQGMNTEAFF. As DNA, the CDR3 is TGCGCCAGCAGCCCACAGGGGATGAACACTGAAGCTTTCTTT.

The V gene is TRBV29-1, the J gene TRBJ2-1, with TRBD1 matching over 10 bases. The CDR3 sequence is 16 residues long. Germline V CDR1 and CDR2: SQVTM, ANQGSEA. The junction had 9 bases not matched to a gene; V was cut back by 6 bases and J by 1 base. The CDR3 coding sequence is TGCAGCGTCGAGAGCCCGGGACAGGGGTCCTACAATGAGCAGTTCTTC. Its protein product is CSVESPGQGSYNEQFF.

The chain couples TRBV28 to TRBJ1-2; D ambiguous. Germline V gene sequence: CDR1 MDHEN, CDR2 SYDVKM. Trimming stripped 3 bases from V and 4 bases from J, with 6 bases between. The CDR3 has 12 amino acids. CDR3 DNA sequence: TGTGCCAGCAGTTTTGACACCTATGGCTACACCTTC. Translation: CASSFDTYGYTF.

J is TRBJ2-3 and V is TRBV6-6; D possibly corresponds to TRBD2 (6 bases). V was clipped by 0 bases and J by 3 bases, with 13 bases between them. Germline V gives CDR1 MNHNY, CDR2 SVGAGI (reference sequence). This CDR3 contains 16 residues. CDR3 nucleotides: TGTGCCAGCAGTTACTCTTCCCCCGCGGGGACAGATACGCAGTATTTT. Protein: CASSYSSPAGTDTQYF.

The chain couples TRBV10-2 to TRBJ1-1; no firm D call. Per germline, CDR1 WSHSY and CDR2 SAAADI. Trimming took 6 bases from V and 1 from J, leaving 6 bases between them. This CDR3 has 12 amino acids. The CDR3 DNA reads as TGCGCCAGCAGGACGGGGAACACTGAAGCTTTCTTT. Amino acid sequence: CASRTGNTEAFF.

The chain joins TRBV15 to TRBJ2-7; 9 bases line up with TRBD1. V was clipped by 3 bases and J by 6 bases; unmatched bases: 6. Germline CDR1 and CDR2: LNHNV and YYDKDF (reference sequence). The CDR3 has 14 amino acids. The CDR3 DNA sequence: TGTGCCACCAGCAGCTCCGGGACAGGGTTCGAGCAGTACTTC. Protein: CATSSSGTGFEQYF.

The gene calls are TRBV19 and TRBJ1-2; TRBD1 matches at 8 bases. The CDR3 has 12 amino acids. V dropped 8 bases and J dropped 9; count of bases not matched to a gene: 8. Germline lookup yields CDR1 LNHDA and CDR2 SQIVND (reference sequence). CDR3: CASGGQGIRYTF. The CDR3 nucleotides read TGTGCCAGTGGCGGACAGGGAATTCGCTACACCTTC.

The chain combines TRBV27 with TRBJ2-3, with TRBD2 matching 11 bases. The germline CDR1 and CDR2 sequences are MNHEY and SMNVEV (reference sequence). V lost 5 bases and J lost 2; bases outside the gene matches: 6. The CDR3 contains 16 residues. DNA of the CDR3: TGTGCCAGCAGTCCGACGACTAGCGGGGTCACAGATACGCAGTATTTT. Translated, it gives CASSPTTSGVTDTQYF.

V gene TRBV28 combines with J gene TRBJ1-2, with D possibly matching TRBD1 (6 bases). The germline V gene has CDR1 MDHEN and CDR2 SYDVKM. The CDR3 sequence is 14 residues long. Trimming left V 1 base short and J 7 bases short, with 13 bases between. The DNA of the CDR3 is TGTGCCAGCAGTTTATTGGCGGGGGCCTCTGGCTACACCTTC. Protein sequence: CASSLLAGASGYTF.

The chain links TRBV5-1 to TRBJ2-5; no definite D call. V lost 0 bases and J 7 bases, leaving 16 bases between the germline ends. Germline CDR1 and CDR2: SGHRS and YFSETQ. CDR3 length: 15 residues. Written as DNA, the CDR3 is TGCGCCAGCAGCTTGGCCCAGTACGAACATGGGACCCAGTACTTC. This sequence encodes CASSLAQYEHGTQYF.

The rearrangement links TRBV19 to TRBJ2-1, with 7 positions matching TRBD2. Germline loops: CDR1 LNHDA, CDR2 SQIVND (reference sequence). The V segment lost 3 bases and the J segment 7 bases; nucleotides outside the gene matches: 9. The CDR3 runs to 15 residues. The chain's CDR3 is CASSIQSGALNEQFF. CDR3 nucleotide sequence: TGTGCCAGTAGTATTCAAAGCGGGGCTCTGAATGAGCAGTTCTTC.